These 2 T cell receptor beta chains were sequenced from one sample in a study of shared clonotypes between healthy human individuals. Produced via immunoSEQ multiplex PCR; TCRdb's table is partial and in-frame only. This sample yields about 710,000 clones, of which around 73% are seen a single time; around 2% belongs to the top ten. Sequenced: memory CD4+ T cells sorted from blood. Subset defined: CD45RA-negative fraction. These TCRs come from a woman younger than 45 in good health.

The sample holds a few counts of this clone. The gene calls are TRBV6-4 and TRBJ1-5; no clear D gene. The CDR3 covers 14 residues. Germline values: CDR1 MRHNA, CDR2 SNTAGT. V was clipped by 4 bases and J by 0 bases, with 7 bases between them. As DNA, the CDR3 is TGTGCCAGCAGTGCTGATTATAGCAATCAGCCCCAGCATTTT. Its protein product is CASSADYSNQPQHF.

The chain recombines TRBV11-2 with TRBJ2-2; TRBD2 matches 9 bases. Germline values: CDR1 SGHAT, CDR2 FQNNGV. CDR3 length equals 16 residues. V lost 6 bases, J lost 5 bases, and 10 bases stayed unmatched. The CDR3 nucleotides read TGTGCCAGCAGAGGGTCCGGGACTAGCACGACCGGGGAGCTGTTTTTT. It translates to CASRGSGTSTTGELFF.